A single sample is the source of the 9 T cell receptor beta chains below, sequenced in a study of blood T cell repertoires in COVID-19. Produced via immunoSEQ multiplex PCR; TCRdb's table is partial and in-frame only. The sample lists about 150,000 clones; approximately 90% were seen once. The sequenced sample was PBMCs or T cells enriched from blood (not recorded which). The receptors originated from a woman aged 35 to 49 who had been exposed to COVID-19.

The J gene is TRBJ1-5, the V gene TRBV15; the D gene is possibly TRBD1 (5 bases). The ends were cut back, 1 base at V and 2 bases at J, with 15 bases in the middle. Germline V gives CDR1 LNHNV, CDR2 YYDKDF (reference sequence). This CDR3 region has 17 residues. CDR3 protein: CATSRGPGERGNQPQHF. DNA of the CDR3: TGTGCCACCAGCAGAGGACCGGGGGAGAGGGGCAATCAGCCCCAGCATTTT. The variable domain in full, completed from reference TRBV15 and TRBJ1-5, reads DAMVIQNPRYQVTQFGKPVTLSCSQTLNHNVMYWYQQKSSQAPKLLFHYYDKDFNNEADTPDNFQSRRPNTSFCFLDIRSPGLGDTAMYLCATSRGPGERGNQPQHFGDGTRLSIL.

CDR3 sequence: CASSFSGTGSEKLFF. The CDR3 DNA reads as TGCGCCAGCAGCTTTTCCGGGACAGGGAGCGAAAAACTGTTTTTT. This rearrangement joins TRBV5-1 to TRBJ1-4, with 9 bases aligning to TRBD1. The CDR3 runs 15 residues. Germline V gene lookup returns CDR1 SGHRS and CDR2 YFSETQ. J was trimmed by 8 bases and V by 2 bases; bases with no gene match: 7. Based on the CDR3 plus reference TRBV5-1 and TRBJ1-4, the full variable domain is KAGVTQTPRYLIKTRGQQVTLSCSPISGHRSVSWYQQTPGQGLQFLFEYFSETQRNKGNFPGRFSGRQFSNSRSEMNVSTLELGDSALYLCASSFSGTGSEKLFFGSGTQLSVL.

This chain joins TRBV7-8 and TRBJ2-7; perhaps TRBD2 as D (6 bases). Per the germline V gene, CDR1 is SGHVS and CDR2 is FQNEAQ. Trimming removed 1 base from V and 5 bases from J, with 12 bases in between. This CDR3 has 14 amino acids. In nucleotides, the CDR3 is TGTGCCAGCAGCTTAGGGAGGGAAGCGGACGAGCAGTACTTC. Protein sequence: CASSLGREADEQYF.

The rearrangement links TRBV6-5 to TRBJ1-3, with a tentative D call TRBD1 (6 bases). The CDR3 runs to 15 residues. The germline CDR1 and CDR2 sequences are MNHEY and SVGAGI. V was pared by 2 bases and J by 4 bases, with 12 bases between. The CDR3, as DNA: TGTGCCAGCAGTTACGGCGCAGGGGTGGGAAACACCATATATTTT. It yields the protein CASSYGAGVGNTIYF.

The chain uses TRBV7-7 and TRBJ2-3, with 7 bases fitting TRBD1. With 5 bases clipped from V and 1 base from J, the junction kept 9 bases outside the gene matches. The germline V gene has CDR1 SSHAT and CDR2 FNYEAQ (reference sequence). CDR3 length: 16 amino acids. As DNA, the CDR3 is TGTGCCAGCAGCCAAGGACAGGAGTGGGGCACAGATACGCAGTATTTT. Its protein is CASSQGQEWGTDTQYF.

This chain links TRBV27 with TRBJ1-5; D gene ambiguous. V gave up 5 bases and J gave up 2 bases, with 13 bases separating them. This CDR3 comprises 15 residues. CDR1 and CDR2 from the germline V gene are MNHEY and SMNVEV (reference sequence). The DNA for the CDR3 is TGTGCCAGCAGTCCCAGTAATATGGGCAATCAGCCCCAGCATTTT. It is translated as CASSPSNMGNQPQHF.

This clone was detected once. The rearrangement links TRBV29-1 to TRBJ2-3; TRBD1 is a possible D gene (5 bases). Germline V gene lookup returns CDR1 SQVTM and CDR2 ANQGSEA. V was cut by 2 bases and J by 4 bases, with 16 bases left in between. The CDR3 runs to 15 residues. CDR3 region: CSVELLGQGPDTQYF. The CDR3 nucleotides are TGCAGCGTTGAACTTCTTGGGCAGGGTCCAGATACGCAGTATTTT.

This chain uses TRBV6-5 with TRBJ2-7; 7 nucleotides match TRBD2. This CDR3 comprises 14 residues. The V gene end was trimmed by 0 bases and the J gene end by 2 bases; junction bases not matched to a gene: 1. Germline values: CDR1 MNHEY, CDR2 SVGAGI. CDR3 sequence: CASSYSGLAYEQYF. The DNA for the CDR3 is TGTGCCAGCAGTTACTCTGGACTAGCCTACGAGCAGTACTTC.

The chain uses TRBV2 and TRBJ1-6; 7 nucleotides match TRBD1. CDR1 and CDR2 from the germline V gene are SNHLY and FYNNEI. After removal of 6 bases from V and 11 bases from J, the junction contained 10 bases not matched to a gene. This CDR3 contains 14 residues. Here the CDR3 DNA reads TGTGCCAGCAGAGACCGGGACAGAGGGCCACCCCTCCACTTT. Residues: CASRDRDRGPPLHF.